This T cell receptor beta chain was captured by sequencing in a study of CD8 T cells in ankylosing spondylitis (dated by TCRdb to 2016 to 2017). Looking at the study overall: The study profiled T cell receptor beta repertoires in healthy donors and ankylosing spondylitis patients to find disease-linked TCR variants. The full study cohort was made up of about two dozen ankylosing spondylitis patients and 108 healthy donors. Peripheral blood was sampled, and synovial fluid was additionally collected from ankylosing spondylitis patients.

Comments on this clonotype: The specificity of this receptor is unknown. No qualities accompany the bases; no much larger clone lies one base away.

Sequencing relied on an Illumina HiSeq 2500. TCR beta libraries were prepared by quantitative 5'-RACE with molecular barcodes. As for the authors' bioinformatics: A new computational method based on a probabilistic model of VDJ rearrangement was used to identify disease-linked TCR variants. TCRdb cleaned the public reads at Q25 with fastp, built clones with MiXCR and kept in-frame beta chains. Merged by CDR3 protein, the rows form single entries marked with the most common genes and DNA. These V and J calls originate from TCRdb's pipeline instead of the authors' own analysis. A total of 310,000 or so distinct CDR3 sequences appear in this sample, 20% of them only once. The top ten constitute under 8.5% of the sample. On the study overall, not on this receptor specifically: Blood from ankylosing spondylitis patients appeared to be characterized by a TCR beta motif composed of about eight highly homologous amino acid variants. According to the report, matched synovial fluid samples from ankylosing spondylitis patients were significantly enriched for the disease-linked clones. Some TCR beta motif variants had previously been reported in synovial fluid and blood of reactive arthritis patients, which suggested common disease-initiation mechanisms. In peripheral blood, the disease-linked clones were found at relatively low frequencies and had a CD8+ phenotype.

The CDR3 numbers 16 residues from cysteine through phenylalanine. Kept here is only the CDR3 DNA, which spans 48 bases and is read in frame from base 1. Looking up the germline V gene yields CDR1 MDHEN and CDR2 SYDVKM. At the junction V is shortened by 6 bases and J by 2 bases; bases outside the gene matches: 8. Source material: blood, either unsorted or a sorted T cell fraction (not recorded which). Recombination joined TRBV28 with TRBJ1-4, with TRBD1 matching 8 junction bases. The origin of this receptor is a male donor with ankylosing spondylitis or in good health (not recorded which). The DNA sequence follows: TGTGCCAGCAGCTCTCAGGGGGCGCAGACTAATGAAAAACTGTTTTTT. Translation gives CASSSQGAQTNEKLFF.